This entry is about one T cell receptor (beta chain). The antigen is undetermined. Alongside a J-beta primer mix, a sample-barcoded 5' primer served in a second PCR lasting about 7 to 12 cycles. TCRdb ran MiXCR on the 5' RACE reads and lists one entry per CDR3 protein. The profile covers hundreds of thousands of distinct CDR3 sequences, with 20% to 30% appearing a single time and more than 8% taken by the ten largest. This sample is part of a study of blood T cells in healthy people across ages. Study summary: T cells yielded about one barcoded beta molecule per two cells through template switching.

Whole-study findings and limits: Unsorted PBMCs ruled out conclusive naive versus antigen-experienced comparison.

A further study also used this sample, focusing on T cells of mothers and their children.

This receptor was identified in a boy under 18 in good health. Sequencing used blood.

CDR3 protein: CSASPETGGMGTQYF. The CDR3 DNA reads TGCAGTGCTAGCCCCGAGACAGGGGGCATGGGGACCCAGTACTTC. This chain joins TRBV20-1 and TRBJ2-5; 10 nucleotides match TRBD1. Unmatched junction bases numbered 11, after V lost 3 bases and J lost 7 bases. The CDR3 consists of 15 residues. Germline V lookup: CDR1 DFQATT, CDR2 SNEGSKA (reference sequence).